The 10 T cell receptor beta chains below all came from one sample that was sequenced in a study of T-cell reconstitution after alpha-beta-depleted transplantation in children. Preparation of the TCRbeta library was carried out with unique molecular identifiers. TCRdb itself ran the PCR reads through MiXCR, one entry per CDR3 protein. The table includes under 750,000 distinct CDR3 sequences, 23% detected once. Material: PBMCs, mostly from graft donor cells, obtained 360 days after TCRalphabeta/CD19-depleted stem cell transplant. These receptors all come from a boy younger than two who had a stem cell transplant for acute myeloid leukemia, so the T cells may come from the graft donor.

This rearrangement joins TRBV7-9 to TRBJ1-5; a weak D match, TRBD1 (6 bases). CDR1 SEHNR and CDR2 FQNEAQ come from the germline V gene (reference sequence). Trimming shortened V by 1 base and J by 2 bases, and 12 bases separated the two germline ends. The CDR3 loop spans 16 amino acids. CDR3 in amino acids: CASSLGTDGGNQPQHF. CDR3 coding DNA: TGTGCCAGCAGCTTAGGGACAGATGGGGGCAATCAGCCCCAGCATTTT.

In its sample, this clonotype was seen many times. The chain couples TRBV20-1 to TRBJ2-3, with 11 bases identical to TRBD2. Germline V gene lookup returns CDR1 DFQATT and CDR2 SNEGSKA (reference sequence). The CDR3 has 13 residues. The J segment lost 7 bases and the V segment lost 5 bases, leaving 5 bases of the junction unmatched. The CDR3 nucleotides are TGCAGTGCTTTACTAGCGGGGGCTAATACGCAGTATTTT. It encodes CSALLAGANTQYF.

This clonotype was seen a few times. This rearrangement joins TRBV20-1 to TRBJ1-4; TRBD1 is a possible D gene (5 bases). Trimming cost V 6 bases and J 5 bases, with 13 bases left between them. Looked up from germline, CDR1 is DFQATT and CDR2 is SNEGSKA (reference sequence). This CDR3 comprises 13 residues. The CDR3 loop reads CSAVRGANEKLFF. Here the CDR3 DNA reads TGCAGTGCCGTAAGAGGGGCCAATGAAAAACTGTTTTTT.

This clonotype has more than one count but fewer than ten. The chain couples TRBV4-1 to TRBJ1-5, with 7 positions matching TRBD1. Germline V gene lookup returns CDR1 MGHRA and CDR2 YSYEKL. The CDR3 has 14 residues. After removal of 4 bases from V and 5 bases from J, the junction contained 5 bases not matched to a gene. CDR3 in amino acids: CASSLRQGDQPQHF. CDR3 nucleotide sequence: TGCGCCAGCAGCCTCCGACAGGGTGATCAGCCCCAGCATTTT.

This clonotype has a handful of counts. This chain connects TRBV20-1 to TRBJ2-2; the D gene is possibly TRBD2 (5 bases). CDR1 DFQATT and CDR2 SNEGSKA come from the germline V gene (reference sequence). The CDR3 loop spans 15 amino acids. V was clipped by 2 bases and J by 7 bases, with 17 bases between them. CDR3 sequence (DNA): TGCAGTGCTAGACCTGTGGGTGAACGGGGCGGGGAGCTGTTTTTT. Its translation: CSARPVGERGGELFF.

This clonotype was picked up a small number of times. This rearrangement joins TRBV6-5 to TRBJ1-4; D is possibly TRBD1 (6 bases). Per the germline V gene, CDR1 is MNHEY and CDR2 is SVGAGI. This CDR3 is built from 13 residues. V was trimmed by 8 bases and J by 10 bases, leaving 17 bases between them. The chain's CDR3 is CASARTAPGKLFF. The CDR3 DNA reads TGTGCCAGCGCCAGGACAGCCCCCGGAAAACTGTTTTTT.

This clonotype was found a few times. The chain is built from TRBV6-1 and TRBJ2-3, with D perhaps matching TRBD1 (6 bases). The CDR3 has 15 amino acids. The V gene lost 5 bases and the J gene lost 2 bases, with 14 bases spanning the gap. Germline-derived CDR1 and CDR2 are MNHNS and SASEGT. The CDR3 coding sequence is TGTGCCAGCAGTCATTACAGGGATTACACAGATACGCAGTATTTT. It encodes CASSHYRDYTDTQYF.

This clonotype was detected a few times. The chain is built from TRBV20-1 and TRBJ2-1, with 8 positions matching TRBD2. This CDR3 has 16 amino acids. The trim removed 2 bases at V and 7 bases at J, leaving 13 bases unmatched. Germline values: CDR1 DFQATT, CDR2 SNEGSKA (reference sequence). The CDR3 DNA reads as TGCAGTGCTAGATCGGGGGGGGACTTTCGAATGAATGAGCAGTTCTTC. It yields the protein CSARSGGDFRMNEQFF.

Ten or more counts support this clonotype. The genes are TRBV4-3 and TRBJ2-3; 9 positions agree with TRBD1. CDR1 is LGHNA and CDR2 is YSLEER in the germline V gene. J gave up 2 bases and V 1 base, and 4 bases lay outside the gene matches. The CDR3 runs to 16 residues. CDR3 region: CASSQGDRAITDTQYF. CDR3 sequence (DNA): TGCGCCAGCAGCCAAGGGGACAGGGCGATCACAGATACGCAGTATTTT.

This clonotype has a count of ten or more. The chain couples TRBV12-3 or TRBV12-4 to TRBJ2-2; TRBD1 matches at 8 bases. The V segment lost 6 bases and the J segment 4 bases; nucleotides outside the gene matches: 4. The CDR3 loop spans 14 amino acids. The CDR3 region has the DNA TGTGCCAGCAGAGGGACAGGCGGCACCGGGGAGCTGTTTTTT. Translating gives CASRGTGGTGELFF.